The clone carrying this T cell receptor beta chain was detected ten times or more. Its target is not known. The sample of blood was obtained at first hyperthyroidism diagnosis (before any ophthalmopathy symptoms). The data are from a study of T cells in Graves' hyperthyroidism and ophthalmopathy. Study findings and constraints: Researchers found most expanded thyroid clonotypes above 0.001 in blood as well.

Authors of the study amplified TCR beta CDR3 regions from RNA transcripts. The HTBI primer set served for first-round RT-PCR of the TCR CDR3. TCRdb passed the multiplex PCR reads through MiXCR, listing each CDR3 protein once. The sample has around 300,000 distinct CDR3 sequences; about an eighth are singletons. This clonotype was obtained from a woman between 25 and 40 years old with Graves' hyperthyroidism that later progressed to Graves' ophthalmopathy. The sample consisted of blood.

CDR3 in amino acids: CASSPGLANTDTQYF. CDR3 DNA: TGTGCCAGCAGCCCGGGACTAGCCAACACAGATACGCAGTATTTT. This chain links TRBV11-1 with TRBJ2-3; 9 bases match TRBD2. The ends lost 5 bases at V and 2 bases at J; junction bases unmatched: 5. CDR1 SGHAT and CDR2 FQDESV come from the germline V gene (reference sequence). This CDR3 spans 15 amino acids. Drawing the rest from reference TRBV11-1 and TRBJ2-3, the complete variable domain is EAEVAQSPRYKITEKSQAVAFWCDPISGHATLYWYRQILGQGPELLVQFQDESVVDDSQLPKDRFSAERLKGVDSTLKIQPAELGDSAMYLCASSPGLANTDTQYFGPGTRLTVL.